Below, 9 T cell receptor beta chains from the same sample are listed, as sequenced in a study of blood T cell repertoires in COVID-19 (dated by TCRdb to the early 2020s). The method was the immunoSEQ multiplex PCR assay. The table was pulled from immuneACCESS by TCRdb, which kept in-frame rearrangements only. Such tables lose some clones; where checked, under half of the loss comes from unresolved V genes, and the rest has no known cause. Across this sample there are around 150,000 clones, with around 82% seen only once. The top ten constitute 4.2% of the sample. Sequenced material: peripheral blood. All receptors derive from a man in his sixties with acute or convalescent COVID-19.

The chain has TRBV19 and TRBJ2-2, with D hard to call. The CDR3 runs to 12 residues. V lost 5 bases and J 3 bases, leaving 4 bases between the germline ends. Germline V gene data show CDR1 as LNHDA and CDR2 as SQIVND (reference sequence). The CDR3 DNA follows: TGTGCCAGTAGTTATTACACCGGGGAGCTGTTTTTT. Translated: CASSYYTGELFF.

The chain is built from TRBV2 and TRBJ1-6; D remains ambiguous. Trimming shortened V by 5 bases and J by 7 bases, and 12 bases separated the two germline ends. The CDR3 consists of 14 residues. The V gene's germline CDR1 is SNHLY and CDR2 FYNNEI. CDR3 nucleotides: TGTGCCAGCAGTCTGGTGGAGATAAATTCACCCCTCCACTTT. It translates to CASSLVEINSPLHF.

Written as DNA, the CDR3 is TGTGCCAGTAGTATCGCGCCCCAACTAGCGGGCCCATACAATGAGCAGTTCTTC. Its translation is CASSIAPQLAGPYNEQFF. The genes are TRBV19 and TRBJ2-1; 9 bases are shared with TRBD2. This CDR3 region has 18 residues. Germline V CDR1 and CDR2: LNHDA, SQIVND (reference sequence). Trimming took 3 bases from V and 4 from J; bases not matched to a gene: 13.

This chain connects TRBV7-9 to TRBJ1-3, with D unresolved. V lost 1 base and J 3 bases, leaving 10 bases between the germline ends. CDR3 length: 15 amino acids. Germline V CDR1 and CDR2: SEHNR, FQNEAQ (reference sequence). The CDR3 DNA reads as TGTGCCAGCAGCTTAGATAACAGCCATGGAAACACCATATATTTT. Its translation: CASSLDNSHGNTIYF.

The CDR3 sequence is CASSANRQGIRLPTNEKLFF. CDR3 nucleotide sequence: TGCGCCAGCAGTGCAAACCGACAGGGGATACGACTTCCAACTAATGAAAAACTGTTTTTT. The rearrangement joins TRBV10-2 to TRBJ1-4; 8 bases agree with TRBD1. J gave up 0 bases and V 4 bases, and 16 bases lay outside the gene matches. CDR3 length: 20 residues. The germline CDR1 and CDR2 sequences are WSHSY and SAAADI.

The CDR3 reads CASSFSDISYGYTF. The CDR3 DNA is TGTGCCAGCAGCTTCTCGGACATCTCCTATGGCTACACCTTC. This chain links TRBV5-4 with TRBJ1-2, with D maybe TRBD1 (5 bases). The CDR3 has 14 residues. Deletions cut 2 bases from V and 4 bases from J, with 12 bases between. Germline V gives CDR1 SGHNT, CDR2 YYREEE (reference sequence).

V gene TRBV7-3 combines with J gene TRBJ2-1; TRBD1 agrees at 7 bases. Germline CDR1 and CDR2: SGHTA and FQGTGA. The CDR3 has 13 amino acids. V was clipped by 4 bases and J by 6 bases; unmatched bases: 3. CDR3 residues: CASSSAGGNEQFF. The CDR3 DNA follows: TGTGCCAGCAGCTCCGCAGGGGGCAATGAGCAGTTCTTC.

J is TRBJ2-3 and V is TRBV9, with 12 nucleotides matching TRBD2. V was clipped by 0 bases and J by 5 bases; unmatched bases: 4. The germline V gene encodes CDR1 SGDLS and CDR2 YYNGEE. There are 16 residues in the CDR3. CDR3 sequence (DNA): TGTGCCAGCAGCGTAGCTACGGGACTAGCGGGAGATACGCAGTATTTT. Translated, it gives CASSVATGLAGDTQYF.

The chain joins TRBV18 to TRBJ1-3; D not certain. Germline CDR1 KGHSH, CDR2 LQKENI. V was shortened by 3 bases and J by 0 bases, with 15 bases between the two germline ends. CDR3 length equals 17 residues. CDR3 DNA sequence: TGTGCCAGCTCACCTCTCCAGGTGGGTCTCTCTGGAAACACCATATATTTT. Translated, it gives CASSPLQVGLSGNTIYF.